This TCR beta chain was identified during a study of T-cell reconstitution after alpha-beta-depleted transplantation in children (dated by TCRdb to 2016 to 2018). Describing the broader study: Using TCR repertoire profiling, the study followed T-cell immune reconstitution in a quantitative way in children after TCRalphabeta/CD19-depleted allogeneic hematopoietic cell transplantation.

The treatment or condition tag for this specimen amounts to: allogeneic hematopoietic cell transplantation with graft depleted of TCRalphabeta T cells and CD19 B cells. The children who served as transplant recipients had been given grafts of TCRalphabeta/CD19-depleted allogeneic hematopoietic cells. This clonotype was detected a few times. The target of this receptor is not known. The sample holds no much larger clone one base away, and base qualities are not on file. The research as a whole found: Hyperexpanded clone frequencies declined over subsequent months; after one year, T-cell counts and TCRbeta diversity were mostly attributed to newly produced T cells. In some patients, the high TCRbeta diversity seen at day 60 was put down to recipient T cells and intrathymic progenitors that had survived conditioning. About two months after transplant, the apparently early recovery of alphabetaT-cell counts reportedly depended on just several hundred clones that had expanded rapidly and came from non-depleted graft cells.

Relative to germline, V is missing 0 bases and J is missing 0 bases, with 5 bases of the junction outside any gene match. Spanning cysteine to phenylalanine, the CDR3 consists of 15 amino acids. Only the CDR3 DNA stays, 45 bases, in frame from base 1. CDR1 and CDR2 are drawn from the germline V gene (reference sequence): DFQATT, SNEGSKA. The method was PCR. Reads for this sample came from an Illumina HiSeq 2500. Molecular barcoding was employed in the preparation of TCR libraries, with unique molecular identifiers being used to normalize TCRbeta repertoire quantification. TCRdb trimmed the raw reads at Q25, called clones with MiXCR and kept productive beta chains. For every CDR3 protein sequence, its rows merge into one entry that carries the most common genes and DNA. This sample is represented by about 1,000,000 distinct CDR3 sequences; roughly 29% of them were singletons. Of the sample, about 28% is held by the ten largest clones.

This TCR was sampled from a boy in the first two years of life who had a stem cell transplant for SCID, so the T cells may come from the graft donor. Material: PBMCs, mostly from graft donor cells, obtained 360 days after TCRalphabeta/CD19-depleted stem cell transplant. The V and J segments used are TRBV20-1 and TRBJ2-7; 7 middle bases align to TRBD2. The nucleotides are TGCAGTGCTAGAGATTCGCGGGGGAGCTCCTACGAGCAGTACTTC. Translated, this gives CSARDSRGSSYEQYF.